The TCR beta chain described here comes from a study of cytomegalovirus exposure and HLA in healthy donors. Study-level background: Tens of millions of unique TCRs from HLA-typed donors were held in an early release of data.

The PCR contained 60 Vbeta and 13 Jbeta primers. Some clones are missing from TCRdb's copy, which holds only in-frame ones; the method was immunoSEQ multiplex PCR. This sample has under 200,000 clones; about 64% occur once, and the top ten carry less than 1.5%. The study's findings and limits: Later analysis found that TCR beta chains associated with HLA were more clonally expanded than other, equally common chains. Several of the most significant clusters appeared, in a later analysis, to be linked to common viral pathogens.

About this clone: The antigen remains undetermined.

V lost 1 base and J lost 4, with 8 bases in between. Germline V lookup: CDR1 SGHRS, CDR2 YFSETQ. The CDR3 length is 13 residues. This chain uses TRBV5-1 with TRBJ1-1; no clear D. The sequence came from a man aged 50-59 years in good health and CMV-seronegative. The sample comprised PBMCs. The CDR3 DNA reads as TGCGCCAGCAGCTTGAGGGAGGTCACTGAAGCTTTCTTT. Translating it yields CASSLREVTEAFF.